The rows below give T cell receptor beta chains drawn from one sample of a study of blood T cell repertoires in COVID-19. Method: immunoSEQ multiplex PCR; TCRdb's copy keeps in-frame clones and lacks some. The sample holds around 97,000 clones; about 90% are singletons and the top ten take just over 3%. Sequenced sample: peripheral blood. The receptor set was obtained from a man between 50 and 59 years old in a cohort sampled during active COVID-19. CDR3s include the opening cysteine and the closing phenylalanine or tryptophan. A D gene is named only where the DNA matches it firmly. A row's size may be missing; if present it is once, few, many or a size class.

d_call,v_call,j_call,clone_size,cdr3_length,cdr3_nt,cdr3_aa
TRBD1,TRBV29-1,TRBJ2-1,NA,14,TGCAGCGTTAAGGGGACAGGGTCCTACAATGAGCAGTTCTTC,CSVKGTGSYNEQFF
NA,TRBV3-1/TRBV3-2,TRBJ2-5,NA,12,TGTGCCAGCAGGGGCGTCCAAGAGACCCAGTACTTC,CASRGVQETQYF
TRBD1,TRBV7-9,TRBJ2-2,NA,14,TGTGCCAGCAGCGGGGACAGAAACACCGGGGAGCTGTTTTTT,CASSGDRNTGELFF
NA,TRBV5-4,TRBJ1-1,NA,14,TGTGCCAGCAGCTTGGGCGGGAGGAACACTGAAGCTTTCTTT,CASSLGGRNTEAFF
TRBD2,TRBV4-2,TRBJ2-1,NA,16,TGTGCCAGCAGCCAAGAGAGGACTAGCGGGGGGAATGAGCAGTTCTTC,CASSQERTSGGNEQFF
NA,TRBV11-3,TRBJ1-2,NA,14,TGTGCCAGCAGCTTAGACCCAGGGGACTATGGCTACACCTTC,CASSLDPGDYGYTF
TRBD1,TRBV12-3/TRBV12-4,TRBJ1-5,NA,13,TGTGCCAGCAGACAGGGGCCTAATCAGCCCCAGCATTTT,CASRQGPNQPQHF
TRBD2,TRBV7-8,TRBJ2-7,NA,15,TGTGCCAGCAGCTTAGGAGCGGGGGGGCAGTACGAGCAGTACTTC,CASSLGAGGQYEQYF
NA,TRBV12-3/TRBV12-4,TRBJ1-5,NA,13,TGTGCCAGCAGTACAGGTTTGCGACAGCCCCAGCATTTT,CASSTGLRQPQHF
NA,TRBV12-3/TRBV12-4,TRBJ2-4,NA,13,TGTGCCAGCAGTTTAACTGGAGAAAACATTCAGTACTTC,CASSLTGENIQYF
NA,TRBV4-2,TRBJ1-5,NA,14,TGTGCCAGCAGCCAAAGCCTATTTGGTCAGCCCCAGCATTTT,CASSQSLFGQPQHF
NA,TRBV5-8,TRBJ1-6,NA,16,TGTGCCAGCAGCTTGGAAATACAGGGCCTCAATTCACCCCTCCACTTT,CASSLEIQGLNSPLHF
NA,TRBV5-5,TRBJ1-1,NA,14,TGTGCCAGCAGCTTTAAAAACATGAACACTGAAGCTTTCTTT,CASSFKNMNTEAFF
TRBD1,TRBV7-8,TRBJ1-4,NA,15,TGTGCCAGCAGCCCGATACAGGGGATTGGTGAAAAACTGTTTTTT,CASSPIQGIGEKLFF
NA,TRBV18,TRBJ2-7,NA,11,TGTGCCAGCTCACCACAGAGTGAGCAGTACTTC,CASSPQSEQYF
TRBD1,TRBV2,TRBJ2-3,NA,15,TGTGCCAGCAGGGGACAGGGTTTGCGTGGAGATACGCAGTATTTT,CASRGQGLRGDTQYF
NA,TRBV7-2,TRBJ2-2,NA,14,TGTGCCAGCAGCTTAGCGGGGGGAAACGGGGAGCTGTTTTTT,CASSLAGGNGELFF
NA,TRBV29-1,TRBJ1-4,NA,12,TGCAGCGTTGCGGGGTCCTCAGAAAAACTGTTTTTT,CSVAGSSEKLFF
TRBD2,TRBV6-2/TRBV6-3,TRBJ2-7,NA,14,TGTGCCAGCAGTAACCCGGGACTAGCTAACGAGCAGTACTTC,CASSNPGLANEQYF
TRBD1,TRBV5-5,TRBJ2-2,NA,15,TGTGCCAGCAGCTCTCAACAGGGGGCCACCGGGGAGCTGTTTTTT,CASSSQQGATGELFF
TRBD2,TRBV28,TRBJ2-1,NA,13,TGTGCCAGCAGTTTAGGTCGGGGGACTACGCAGTTCTTC,CASSLGRGTTQFF
TRBD1,TRBV7-8,TRBJ1-4,NA,15,TGTGCCAGCAGCGACGGGACAGGGCTTTCTGAAAAACTGTTTTTT,CASSDGTGLSEKLFF
NA,TRBV5-1,TRBJ1-4,NA,13,TGCGCCAGCAGCTTGGCCCGTAATGAAAAACTGTTTTTT,CASSLARNEKLFF
NA,TRBV28,TRBJ1-6,NA,16,TGTGCCAGCAGGACGACAGGAAGGGGGTATAATTCACCCCTCCACTTT,CASRTTGRGYNSPLHF
NA,TRBV5-1,TRBJ1-1,NA,14,TGCGCCAGCAGGGCAGGGGTTGGAAACACTGAAGCTTTCTTT,CASRAGVGNTEAFF
TRBD1,TRBV6-2/TRBV6-3,TRBJ1-5,NA,12,TGTGCCAGCAGCCGGATTAGGACAGGGTTGCATTTT,CASSRIRTGLHF
TRBD1,TRBV7-2,TRBJ1-6,NA,14,TGTGCCAGCAGCTCTGGACAGGGTTCTTCACCCCTCCACTTT,CASSSGQGSSPLHF
NA,TRBV14,TRBJ1-6,NA,15,TGTGCCAGCAGCCCGAACCAGGGTATCAATTCACCCCTCCACTTT,CASSPNQGINSPLHF
TRBD1,TRBV7-2,TRBJ1-1,NA,15,TGTGCCAGCAGCTCCCACAGGGGGTGGAACACTGAAGCTTTCTTT,CASSSHRGWNTEAFF
NA,TRBV24-1,TRBJ2-5,NA,13,TGTGCCACCAGTGAGGAGTGGCACGAGACCCAGTACTTC,CATSEEWHETQYF
NA,TRBV24-1,TRBJ2-3,NA,16,TGTGCCACCAGTGATCCCAATAGCCCTGTGAGGGATACGCAGTATTTT,CATSDPNSPVRDTQYF
NA,TRBV4-3,TRBJ1-2,few,15,TGCGCCAGCAGCCAAGAAATTGCCGGGGGCTATGGCTACACCTTC,CASSQEIAGGYGYTF
NA,TRBV4-2,TRBJ1-2,NA,14,TGTGCCAGCAGCCAAGAATCTACGGGGGGTGGCTACACCTTC,CASSQESTGGGYTF
TRBD1,TRBV10-2,TRBJ2-7,NA,15,TGCGCCAGCAGTGGGCGACAGGGACGGTCCTACGAGCAGTACTTC,CASSGRQGRSYEQYF
NA,TRBV27,TRBJ1-5,NA,12,TGTGCCAGCAGTTTACAGGGTCAGCCCCAGCATTTT,CASSLQGQPQHF
NA,TRBV11-3,TRBJ2-1,NA,15,TGTGCCAGCAGCTTAGGGGGGGGCCCCTACAATGAGCAGTTCTTC,CASSLGGGPYNEQFF